The 29 T cell receptor beta chains below all came from one sample that was sequenced in a study of blood T cell repertoires in COVID-19. Generated by immunoSEQ multiplex PCR, the TCRdb table keeps only in-frame clones and is missing some. The table shows tens of thousands of clones, with 70% to 90% occurring only once. Specimen: peripheral blood. All receptors derive from a human donor in a cohort sampled during active COVID-19.

This chain uses TRBV20-1 with TRBJ2-1; tentatively, D is TRBD1 (5 bases). Germline V gene sequence: CDR1 DFQATT, CDR2 SNEGSKA (reference sequence). The CDR3 length is 14 residues. Trimming took 3 bases from V and 8 from J, leaving 17 bases between them. CDR3 in amino acids: CSASKGIAGHEQFF. CDR3 in DNA: TGCAGTGCTAGTAAGGGGATAGCAGGCCATGAGCAGTTCTTC.

This clone was seen a handful of times. The chain joins TRBV4-1 to TRBJ2-5; possible D gene TRBD1, 7 bases. Germline loops: CDR1 MGHRA, CDR2 YSYEKL. The V and J ends lost 2 bases and 1 base respectively, with 14 bases between them. The CDR3 consists of 16 residues. In nucleotides, the CDR3 is TGCGCCAGCAGCCAACAGGGGGTGGGAGGCCAAGAGACCCAGTACTTC. It encodes CASSQQGVGGQETQYF.

The chain carries TRBV24-1 and TRBJ1-6, with D hard to call. CDR1 KGHDR and CDR2 SFDVKD come from the germline V gene. This CDR3 region has 15 residues. Trimming left V 5 bases short and J 9 bases short, with 16 bases between. CDR3 DNA sequence: TGTGCCACCAGTGGCCCCGTCCCTCGGTCTTCACCCCTCCACTTT. Translated: CATSGPVPRSSPLHF.

This chain uses TRBV29-1 with TRBJ2-1, with no clear D. V was shortened by 0 bases and J by 9 bases, with 12 bases between the two germline ends. Germline V gives CDR1 SQVTM, CDR2 ANQGSEA. This CDR3 is built from 13 residues. In nucleotides, the CDR3 is TGCAGCGTTGAAGATCAAATATCTAGTGAGCAGTTCTTC. Its protein product is CSVEDQISSEQFF.

V usage is TRBV21-1 and J usage is TRBJ1-5; TRBD1 reflects the table's D call only, with no check against the DNA. TRBV21-1 is labeled a pseudogene. The CDR3 spans 16 residues. As DNA, the CDR3 is TGTGCCAGCAGCAAATTACCAGGACAGGGAGGACAGCCCCAGCATTTT. Translated: CASSKLPGQGGQPQHF.

The chain has TRBV7-9 and TRBJ2-5, with D perhaps matching TRBD2 (7 bases). Germline lookup yields CDR1 SEHNR and CDR2 FQNEAQ (reference sequence). The CDR3 totals 15 residues. V was clipped by 1 base and J by 5 bases, with 14 bases between them. The CDR3 loop reads CASSLGGGSRETQYF. CDR3 DNA sequence: TGTGCCAGCAGCTTAGGGGGGGGCTCGAGGGAGACCCAGTACTTC.

The chain uses TRBV3-1 (or the pseudogene TRBV3-2) and TRBJ2-1, with a tentative D call TRBD2 (6 bases). Germline V gene lookup returns CDR1 LGHDT and CDR2 YNNKEL (reference sequence). CDR3 length equals 14 residues. Trimming cost V 3 bases and J 9 bases, with 15 bases left between them. The CDR3 is CASSHGSGTGEQFF. The DNA for the CDR3 is TGTGCCAGCAGCCACGGATCAGGGACTGGTGAGCAGTTCTTC.

This CDR3 reads CATSRDWHPPGGRSIYEQYF. CDR3 sequence (DNA): TGTGCCACCAGCAGAGATTGGCATCCCCCCGGCGGGAGGTCAATCTACGAGCAGTACTTC. The V call is TRBV15, the J call TRBJ2-7; 8 bases line up with TRBD2. Germline V gene lookup returns CDR1 LNHNV and CDR2 YYDKDF (reference sequence). This CDR3 has 20 residues. The J segment lost 3 bases and the V segment lost 0 bases, leaving 19 bases of the junction unmatched.

This chain uses TRBV28 with TRBJ2-7; 8 bases match TRBD2. Germline CDR1 MDHEN, CDR2 SYDVKM. The CDR3 runs to 14 residues. V shed 3 bases, J shed 2 bases, and the junction held 3 bases outside the gene matches. The CDR3 loop is CASSLSGSPYEQYF. The CDR3 DNA follows: TGTGCCAGCAGTTTGAGCGGGAGCCCCTACGAGCAGTACTTC.

Only one count was recorded for this clone. This chain connects TRBV5-6 to TRBJ2-7; 8 positions match TRBD2. The V segment lost 2 bases and the J segment 0 bases; nucleotides outside the gene matches: 4. Germline V gene data show CDR1 as SGHDT and CDR2 as YYEEEE. This CDR3 contains 15 residues. The CDR3 bases are TGTGCCAGCAGCTTTGGTAGCGGGGACTCCTACGAGCAGTACTTC. Translation gives CASSFGSGDSYEQYF.

J is TRBJ1-1 and V is TRBV4-1; the D gene is possibly TRBD1 (5 bases). Looked up from germline, CDR1 is MGHRA and CDR2 is YSYEKL. The CDR3 has 13 residues. V lost 5 bases to trimming and J lost 0 bases, with 7 bases between them. The CDR3 region is CASSLTVNTEAFF. The CDR3 coding sequence is TGCGCCAGCAGCTTGACAGTGAACACTGAAGCTTTCTTT.

The chain carries TRBV5-1 and TRBJ2-7, with TRBD1 matching 8 bases. V shed 4 bases and J 7 bases; nucleotides not matched to a gene: 10. CDR1 and CDR2 from the germline V gene are SGHRS and YFSETQ. This CDR3 spans 14 amino acids. CDR3 sequence reads: CASSAPGQALEQYF. As DNA, the CDR3 is TGCGCCAGCAGCGCCCCGGGACAGGCTTTGGAGCAGTACTTC.

The chain couples TRBV6-7 to TRBJ2-7; a possible D gene is TRBD2 (6 bases). TRBV6-7 is noted as an ORF with a role that remains uncertain. V lost 6 bases and J 0 bases, leaving 21 bases between the germline ends. This CDR3 contains 17 residues. CDR3 sequence reads: CASRIVGGLGGSYEQYF. The CDR3 DNA reads as TGTGCCAGCAGAATCGTAGGTGGGTTGGGGGGCTCCTACGAGCAGTACTTC.

This clone appeared a single time. This chain connects TRBV28 to TRBJ1-1; D unclear. Trimming removed 5 bases at V and 0 bases at J, with 16 bases between. Germline V gives CDR1 MDHEN, CDR2 SYDVKM. The CDR3 contains 16 residues. The CDR3 spells CASSPKPPEVNTEAFF. The CDR3 region has the DNA TGTGCCAGCAGTCCCAAACCACCGGAGGTGAACACTGAAGCTTTCTTT. Supplemented by reference TRBV28 and TRBJ1-1, the full variable domain reads DVKVTQSSRYLVKRTGEKVFLECVQDMDHENMFWYRQDPGLGLRLIYFSYDVKMKEKGDIPEGYSVSREKKERFSLILESASTNQTSMYLCASSPKPPEVNTEAFFGQGTRLTVV.

This clone was counted a single time. V is TRBV28 and J is TRBJ1-6; 8 nucleotides line up with TRBD1. The CDR3 has 14 residues. V was pared by 3 bases and J by 14 bases, with 9 bases of the junction left unmatched. Germline V gene sequence: CDR1 MDHEN, CDR2 SYDVKM. CDR3 bases: TGTGCCAGCAGTTTGAGACAGGGGACGTACACCCTCCACTTT. Its protein is CASSLRQGTYTLHF.

The chain joins TRBV6-5 to TRBJ2-7; D unclear. Trimming took 3 bases from V and 7 from J, leaving 10 bases between them. The CDR3 totals 12 residues. Germline V gene sequence: CDR1 MNHEY, CDR2 SVGAGI. The CDR3 region has the DNA TGTGCCAGCAGTTATATCCTCGGGGAGCAGTACTTC. This translates into CASSYILGEQYF.

The chain's CDR3 is CASRLRGEGTEAFF. The CDR3 DNA is TGTGCCAGCAGACTTAGGGGCGAAGGCACTGAAGCTTTCTTT. This chain links TRBV5-4 with TRBJ1-1; perhaps TRBD1 as D (5 bases). V lost 5 bases, J lost 4 bases, and 15 bases lay in between. The CDR3 runs 14 residues. Germline V gene lookup returns CDR1 SGHNT and CDR2 YYREEE (reference sequence).

V usage is TRBV5-1 and J usage is TRBJ1-4; 8 nucleotides line up with TRBD1. V lost 3 bases, J lost 5 bases, and 6 bases stayed unmatched. CDR1 SGHRS and CDR2 YFSETQ come from the germline V gene. The CDR3 runs 15 residues. The CDR3 sequence: CASSSDGQGNEKLFF. The CDR3, as DNA: TGCGCCAGCAGCTCTGACGGACAGGGAAATGAAAAACTGTTTTTT.

V usage is TRBV4-1 and J usage is TRBJ1-2; weak D call: TRBD1 (5 bases). V was trimmed by 0 bases and J by 8 bases, leaving 16 bases between them. This CDR3 is built from 15 residues. Germline values: CDR1 MGHRA, CDR2 YSYEKL. The DNA for the CDR3 is TGCGCCAGCAGCCAAGATCGGGGGACCAGGGAAGGCTACACCTTC. Translating gives CASSQDRGTREGYTF.

The rearrangement links TRBV7-3 to TRBJ2-1; TRBD2 is a possible D gene (6 bases). V was pared by 2 bases and J by 3 bases, with 11 bases between. This CDR3 contains 15 residues. In germline, CDR1 is SGHTA, CDR2 FQGTGA. DNA for the CDR3: TGTGCCAGCAGCTTAGAGGGAGGTAACTACAATGAGCAGTTCTTC. Translating it yields CASSLEGGNYNEQFF.

The chain employs TRBV30 and TRBJ2-2, with D uncertain. The CDR3 loop spans 11 amino acids. In germline, CDR1 is GTSNPN, CDR2 SVGIG (reference sequence). V gave up 0 bases and J gave up 9 bases, with 5 bases separating them. The CDR3 region has the DNA TGTGCCTGGAGTGTACTAAGGGAGCTGTTTTTT. Its protein is CAWSVLRELFF.

The chain joins TRBV7-6 to TRBJ2-2, with D perhaps matching TRBD1 (5 bases). In germline, CDR1 is SGHVS, CDR2 FNYEAQ. Trimming stripped 1 base from V and 0 bases from J, with 6 bases between. The CDR3 runs 15 residues. The CDR3 DNA sequence: TGTGCCAGCAGCTTAGGACAGTCGAACACCGGGGAGCTGTTTTTT. Encoded protein: CASSLGQSNTGELFF. Looking up the rest from reference TRBV7-6 and TRBJ2-2 gives the full variable domain: GAGVSQSPRYKVTKRGQDVALRCDPISGHVSLYWYRQALGQGPEFLTYFNYEAQQDKSGLPNDRFSAERPEGSISTLTIQRTEQRDSAMYRCASSLGQSNTGELFFGEGSRLTVL.

The CDR3 is CASSRQSSSTDTQYF. CDR3 coding DNA: TGTGCCAGCAGCAGACAGTCCTCTAGCACAGATACGCAGTATTTT. This chain links TRBV9 with TRBJ2-3; D is perhaps TRBD1 (5 bases). The V end was cut by 4 bases, the J end by 0 bases, with 12 bases between. The CDR3 spans 15 residues. The germline V gene encodes CDR1 SGDLS and CDR2 YYNGEE.

The J gene is TRBJ1-2, the V gene TRBV7-9, with D possibly matching TRBD1 (5 bases). CDR3 length: 12 amino acids. Trimming left V 5 bases short and J 8 bases short, with 12 bases between. CDR1 and CDR2 from the germline V gene are SEHNR and FQNEAQ (reference sequence). DNA for the CDR3: TGTGCCAGCAGCCCGGACATTGGAGGCTACACCTTC. It is translated as CASSPDIGGYTF.

The rearrangement joins TRBV28 to TRBJ2-1, with 10 bases aligning to TRBD2. With 6 bases clipped from V and 8 bases from J, the junction kept 10 bases outside the gene matches. Germline V CDR1 and CDR2: MDHEN, SYDVKM. This CDR3 region has 15 residues. CDR3 region: CASSSSGRALDEQFF. The CDR3 DNA reads TGTGCCAGCAGCTCCAGCGGGAGGGCCCTCGATGAGCAGTTCTTC.

The chain joins TRBV2 to TRBJ2-3; D is uncertain. The CDR3 has 13 amino acids. Germline-derived CDR1 and CDR2 are SNHLY and FYNNEI. CDR3 residues: CASARELTDTQYF. The CDR3 DNA follows: TGTGCTTCGGCTAGAGAATTGACAGATACGCAGTATTTT.

The chain links TRBV18 to TRBJ1-5, with D possibly TRBD1 on 6 matching bases. CDR3 length: 15 amino acids. V was shortened by 5 bases and J by 5 bases, with 16 bases between the two germline ends. Germline V CDR1 and CDR2: KGHSH, LQKENI. CDR3 nucleotides: TGTGCCAGCTCAACGCACAGGGTTCACGATCAGCCCCAGCATTTT. This gives the protein CASSTHRVHDQPQHF.

V gene TRBV6-6 combines with J gene TRBJ1-5; D is unresolved. The germline V and J ends were trimmed by 6 bases and 3 bases, with 12 bases remaining between them. CDR1 and CDR2 from the germline V gene are MNHNY and SVGAGI (reference sequence). The CDR3 sequence is 14 residues long. The CDR3 spells CASSRPGNNQPQHF. DNA for the CDR3: TGTGCCAGCAGCCGACCCGGGAACAATCAGCCCCAGCATTTT.

In this sample, this clone turned up once. The CDR3 loop is CASSQTGLRSYNSPLHF. Here the CDR3 DNA reads TGCGCCAGCAGCCAAACAGGGCTCAGGTCCTATAATTCACCCCTCCACTTT. The chain couples TRBV4-1 to TRBJ1-6, with D tentatively TRBD1 (6 bases). V gave up 2 bases and J gave up 1 base, with 12 bases separating them. Germline CDR1 and CDR2: MGHRA and YSYEKL. This CDR3 is built from 17 residues.